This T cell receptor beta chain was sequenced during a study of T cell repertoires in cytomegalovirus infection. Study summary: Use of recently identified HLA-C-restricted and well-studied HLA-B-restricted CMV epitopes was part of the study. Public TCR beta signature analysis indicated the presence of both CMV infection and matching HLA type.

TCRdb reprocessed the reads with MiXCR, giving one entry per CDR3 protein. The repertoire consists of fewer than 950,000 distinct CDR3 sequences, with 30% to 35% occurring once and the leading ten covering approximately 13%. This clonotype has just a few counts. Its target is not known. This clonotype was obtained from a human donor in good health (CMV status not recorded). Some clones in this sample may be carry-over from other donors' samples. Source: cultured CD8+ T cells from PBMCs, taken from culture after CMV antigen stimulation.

The CDR3 coding sequence is TGTGCCAGCAGCCCAAGGTCCACTTCCTACGAGCAGTACGTC. Amino acid sequence: CASSPRSTSYEQYV. The chain uses TRBV7-9 and TRBJ2-7; D gene uncertain. Germline values: CDR1 SEHNR, CDR2 FQNEAQ (reference sequence). The V end was cut by 5 bases, the J end by 1 base, with 12 bases between. The CDR3 has 14 amino acids.